This T cell receptor beta chain was obtained from a study of CD8 T cells in Susac syndrome. V lost 0 bases and J lost 6, with 9 bases in between. The germline V gene has CDR1 LNHNV and CDR2 YYDKDF (reference sequence). CDR3 length: 14 residues. cDNA came from around 0.54 to 1 ug RNA primed by random hexamers. TCRdb passed the immunoSEQ multiplex PCR reads through MiXCR, listing each CDR3 protein once. Found here are approximately 180,000 distinct CDR3 sequences, approximately 94% of them singletons; the top ten hold approximately 0.1%. The multiple sclerosis controls were treatment-naive patients with relapsing-remitting disease that was stable or active.

This chain uses TRBV15 with TRBJ1-5; tentative D call: TRBD1 (5 bases). Sequencing was done on a sample of CD4+ T cells from PBMCs. The origin of this receptor is a human donor with multiple sclerosis. This chain's CDR3 is CATSREGGVQPQHF. In DNA form, the CDR3 reads TGTGCCACCAGCAGAGAGGGGGGGGTTCAGCCCCAGCATTTT.